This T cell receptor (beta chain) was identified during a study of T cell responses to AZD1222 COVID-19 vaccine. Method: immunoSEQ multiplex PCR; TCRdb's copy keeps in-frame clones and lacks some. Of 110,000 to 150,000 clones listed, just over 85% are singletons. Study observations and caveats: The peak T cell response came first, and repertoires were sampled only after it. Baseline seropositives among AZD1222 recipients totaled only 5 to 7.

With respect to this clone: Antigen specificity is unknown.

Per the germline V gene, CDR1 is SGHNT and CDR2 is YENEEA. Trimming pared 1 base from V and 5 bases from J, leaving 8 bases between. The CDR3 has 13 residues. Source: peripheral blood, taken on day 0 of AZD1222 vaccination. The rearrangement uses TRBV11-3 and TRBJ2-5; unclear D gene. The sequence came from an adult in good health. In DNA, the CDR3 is TGTGCCAGCAGCTTAGGCCGCGCGGAGACCCAGTACTTC. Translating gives CASSLGRAETQYF.